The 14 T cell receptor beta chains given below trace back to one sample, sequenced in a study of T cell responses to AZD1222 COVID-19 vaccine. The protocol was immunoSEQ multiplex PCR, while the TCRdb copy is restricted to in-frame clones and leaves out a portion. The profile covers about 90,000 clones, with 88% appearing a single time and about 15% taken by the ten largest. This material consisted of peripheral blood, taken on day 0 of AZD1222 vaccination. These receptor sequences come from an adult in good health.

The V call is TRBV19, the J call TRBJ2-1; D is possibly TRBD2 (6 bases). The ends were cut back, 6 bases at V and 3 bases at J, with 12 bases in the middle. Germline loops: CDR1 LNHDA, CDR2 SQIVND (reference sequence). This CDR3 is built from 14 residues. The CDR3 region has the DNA TGTGCCAGTAGGGGACTGTCCAACTACAATGAGCAGTTCTTC. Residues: CASRGLSNYNEQFF.

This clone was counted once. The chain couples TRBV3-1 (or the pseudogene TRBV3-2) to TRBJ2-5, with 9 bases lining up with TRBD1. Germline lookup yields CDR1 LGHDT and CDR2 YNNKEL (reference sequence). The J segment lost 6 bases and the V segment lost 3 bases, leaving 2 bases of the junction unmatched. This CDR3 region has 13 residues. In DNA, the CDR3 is TGTGCCAGCAGCCAGGGACAGGGTCAGACCCAGTACTTC. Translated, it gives CASSQGQGQTQYF.

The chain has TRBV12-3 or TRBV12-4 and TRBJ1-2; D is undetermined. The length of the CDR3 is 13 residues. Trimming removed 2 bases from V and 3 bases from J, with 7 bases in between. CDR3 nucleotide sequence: TGTGCCAGCAGTTTAAAGGGTGACTATGGCTACACCTTC. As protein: CASSLKGDYGYTF.

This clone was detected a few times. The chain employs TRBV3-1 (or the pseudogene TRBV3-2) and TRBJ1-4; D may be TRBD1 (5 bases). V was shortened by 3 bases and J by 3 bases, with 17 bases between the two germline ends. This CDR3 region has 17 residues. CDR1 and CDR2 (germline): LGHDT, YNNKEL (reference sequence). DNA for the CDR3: TGTGCCAGCAGCCAGAGAGAACCGGGGGTTCCTAATGAAAAACTGTTTTTT. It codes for CASSQREPGVPNEKLFF.

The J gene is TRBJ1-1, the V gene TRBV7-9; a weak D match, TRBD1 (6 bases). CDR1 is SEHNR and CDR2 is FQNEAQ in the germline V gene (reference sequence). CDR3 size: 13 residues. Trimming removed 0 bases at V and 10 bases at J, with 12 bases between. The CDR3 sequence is CASSLAGGAGAFF. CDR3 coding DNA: TGTGCCAGCAGCTTAGCGGGGGGCGCAGGAGCTTTCTTT.

CDR3: CASSLAIHSYNSPLHF. The CDR3 nucleotides are TGCGCCAGCAGCTTGGCTATCCACTCCTATAATTCACCCCTCCACTTT. This chain connects TRBV5-1 to TRBJ1-6; D ambiguous. CDR3 size: 16 residues. Germline V gene sequence: CDR1 SGHRS, CDR2 YFSETQ. V was cut by 0 bases and J by 0 bases, with 7 bases left in between.

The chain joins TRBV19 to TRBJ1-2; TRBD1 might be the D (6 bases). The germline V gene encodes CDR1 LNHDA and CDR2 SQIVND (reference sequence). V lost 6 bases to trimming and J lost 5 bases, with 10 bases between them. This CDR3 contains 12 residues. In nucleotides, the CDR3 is TGTGCCAGTAGCACAAGGGGGTATGGCTACACCTTC. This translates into CASSTRGYGYTF.

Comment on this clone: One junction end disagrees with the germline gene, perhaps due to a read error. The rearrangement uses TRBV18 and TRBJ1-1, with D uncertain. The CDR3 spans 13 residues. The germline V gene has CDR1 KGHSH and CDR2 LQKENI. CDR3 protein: CASSTDLNAEAFF. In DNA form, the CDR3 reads TGTGCCAGCTCAACGGATCTGAACGCTGAAGCTTTCTTT.

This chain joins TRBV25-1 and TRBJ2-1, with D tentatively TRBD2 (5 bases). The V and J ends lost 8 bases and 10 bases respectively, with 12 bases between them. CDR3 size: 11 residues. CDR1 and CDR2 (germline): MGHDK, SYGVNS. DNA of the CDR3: TGTGCCAGCCTTCTCTGGGAGGAGCAGTTCTTC. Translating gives CASLLWEEQFF.

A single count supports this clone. In DNA, the CDR3 is TGTGCCAGCAGCTACCGGGACAGGCCCCCCAATGAAAAACTGTTTTTT. This codes for CASSYRDRPPNEKLFF. The chain combines TRBV11-2 with TRBJ1-4, with 8 bases lining up with TRBD1. Per the germline V gene, CDR1 is SGHAT and CDR2 is FQNNGV. The J segment lost 5 bases and the V segment lost 4 bases, leaving 9 bases of the junction unmatched. This CDR3 spans 16 amino acids.

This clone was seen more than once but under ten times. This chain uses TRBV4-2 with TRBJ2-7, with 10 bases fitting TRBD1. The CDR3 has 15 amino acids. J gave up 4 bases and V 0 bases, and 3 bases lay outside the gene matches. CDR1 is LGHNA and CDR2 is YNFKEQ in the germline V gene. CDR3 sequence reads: CASSQETGGFYEQYF. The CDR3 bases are TGTGCCAGCAGCCAAGAGACAGGGGGCTTTTACGAGCAGTACTTC.

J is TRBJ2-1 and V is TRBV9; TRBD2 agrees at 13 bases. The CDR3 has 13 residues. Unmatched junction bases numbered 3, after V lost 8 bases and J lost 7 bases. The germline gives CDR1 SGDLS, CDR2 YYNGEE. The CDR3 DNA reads TGTGCCAGTACTAGCGGGAGGGAAAATGAGCAGTTCTTC. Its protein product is CASTSGRENEQFF.

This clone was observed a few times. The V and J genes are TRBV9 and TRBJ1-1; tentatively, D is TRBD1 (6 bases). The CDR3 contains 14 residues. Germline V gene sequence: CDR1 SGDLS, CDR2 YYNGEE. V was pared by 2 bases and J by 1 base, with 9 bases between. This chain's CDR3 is CASSVSGQNTEAFF. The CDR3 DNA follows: TGTGCCAGCAGCGTCTCGGGACAGAACACTGAAGCTTTCTTT.

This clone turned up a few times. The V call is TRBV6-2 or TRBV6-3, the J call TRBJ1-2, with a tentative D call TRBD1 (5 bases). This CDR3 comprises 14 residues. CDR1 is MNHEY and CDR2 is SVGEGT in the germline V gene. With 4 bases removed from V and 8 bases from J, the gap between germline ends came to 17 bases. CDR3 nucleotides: TGTGCCAGCAGTTTACCGGACACCGGCTCGGGCTACACCTTC. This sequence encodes CASSLPDTGSGYTF.